This T cell receptor (beta chain) was sequenced during a study of shared clonotypes between healthy human individuals (dated by TCRdb to 2019 to 2021). The study in broad terms: A couple of women and a few men aged 18 to 49 years were included in the cohort. For each donor, three plates each were used for CD4 naive and CD4 memory, two plates were used for CD8 naive, and one plate was used for CD8 memory. To estimate repertoire size and how much clonotype sharing occurs between individuals, the study deeply sequenced the blood TCR repertoires of about five healthy adults. To increase sequencing depth and limit assay-specific biases, different laboratories used diverse techniques to prepare libraries and sequence TCR repertoires. Between about 0.9 and 10 billion PBMCs per donor were obtained by leukapheresis. Results and caveats for the whole study, not just this receptor: Pairwise subsampling indicated that sequencing depth was expected to affect the degree of clonotype sharing among donors. The small number of donors limited the genetic and exposure-history diversity represented. Sampling was restricted to blood, and TCR repertoires in tissue are likely to differ from TCR repertoires in blood. Sharing across four donors was observed for 5% to 6.5% of naive CD4, 3.5% of naive CD8, 2% to 2.5% of memory CD4, and 0.4% of memory CD8 clonotypes. Higher generation probabilities were observed for clonotypes shared by all four sorted-subset donors than for non-shared clonotypes. Naive subsets generally had larger estimated clonotype richness than memory subsets did. Incomplete sequencing was indicated by rarefaction of sorted-subset datasets, despite the large sequencing depth.

Reading from cysteine to phenylalanine, the CDR3 counts 14 amino acids. Only the CDR3 portion is preserved as DNA: 42 bases, with reading frame beginning at the first base. V drops 4 bases and J drops 0 bases, leaving 10 bases in between. CDR1 and CDR2 were assigned from the germline V gene as LGHNA and YSLEER. CD8 naive samples consisted of CD45RO-negative cells that were positively selected for CCR7, yielding a CD45RA+CCR7+ population without TemRA cells. The donors were healthy, HIV-negative adults who had no recently reported acute infections or vaccinations. Every donor was a Caucasian adult living in Nashville, Tennessee, USA. Blood was collected by leukapheresis, and PBMCs were isolated by Ficoll-Histopaque density gradient centrifugation and then cryopreserved in liquid nitrogen vapor phase. Analytical flow cytometry was used to check the purity and quantity of each magnetically sorted T cell population. Genomic DNA was isolated from each sorted fraction and quantified by UV absorbance on a Nanodrop 2000c.

Details on this clone: Its recognized antigen is unknown. Base qualities were left out, and no much larger clone turns up one base away.

TCR CDR3 regions were amplified from genomic DNA by multiplex PCR using the deep immunoSEQ assay. Extracted genomic DNA from each cell subset was spread evenly across all wells of several immunoSEQ 96-well plates, with each plate serving as a replicate. For sorted subsets, 200 to 250 ng of genomic DNA, equivalent to about 30,000 T cell genomes, went into each replicate PCR. Purified libraries were measured with a Qubit 3.0 fluorometer, size-checked on a Bioanalyzer 2100, and measured again with the KAPA Library Quantification kit. Every immunoSEQ 96-well plate was sequenced on a dedicated single-read 150-cycle Illumina NextSeq 550 flow cell. In the source study's methods: Because only junctional sequences without quality scores were contained in the immunoSEQ output, filtering matching that applied to full-length reads could not be performed. Sequences were annotated with PyIR, a Python wrapper for IgBLAST v1.9, using IMGT germline references to assign V/J genes and CDR3. Reads with weak V/J assignments (E-value above 1e-6), missing CDR3, stop codons, out-of-frame junctions, or ambiguous translated residues were removed. V3J clonotypes were defined as sequences sharing the same inferred V gene, J gene, and CDR3 amino acid sequence. Percentage overlap between repertoires was computed as shared unique clonotypes divided by the size of the smaller repertoire. Richness of each repertoire was evaluated using RTK rarefaction, the Chao1 estimator, and Recon v2.1 estimates of unobserved clonotypes. Generation probabilities were computed with OLGA for all TCRbeta clonotypes obtained by the gDNA method from several donors. The clones in this table, taken by TCRdb from immuneACCESS, are in-frame only. Not every clone is retained; where verified, under half of the shortfall comes from an unresolved V gene, and the cause of the rest is unknown. V and J calls and clone size are given by that table; D and trimming were obtained from the DNA. Across this sample there are approximately 720,000 clones, with around 90% seen only once. The ten largest clones take up roughly 24% of the sample.

The material sequenced was naive CD8+ T cells sorted from blood. What this sample's cell subset or site label stands for: CD45RA+CCR7+. The V and J genes are TRBV4-3 and TRBJ2-7; too little of a D gene remains to name it. This TCR derives from a young man in good health. CDR3 reads: CASSPRQNSYEQYF. The base sequence is TGCGCCAGCAGCCCCCGACAAAACTCCTACGAGCAGTACTTC.